This passage covers 18 T cell receptor beta chains from one sample sequenced in a study of blood T cell repertoires in COVID-19. Using immunoSEQ multiplex PCR, the repertoire was profiled, and TCRdb retains in-frame clones only, with some absent. The sample has around 130,000 clones, roughly 80% seen once. Input material: peripheral blood. These receptor sequences come from a woman in her forties or fifties with acute or convalescent COVID-19.

J is TRBJ1-5 and V is TRBV2; perhaps TRBD1 as D (6 bases). V was pared by 8 bases and J by 3 bases, with 26 bases between. The germline V gene encodes CDR1 SNHLY and CDR2 FYNNEI. The CDR3 spans 18 residues. This chain's CDR3 is CASSVGQWTETVNQPQHF. The DNA of the CDR3 is TGTGCCAGCTCAGTGGGCCAATGGACAGAGACCGTCAATCAGCCCCAGCATTTT.

This clone was counted a few times. V and J are TRBV14 and TRBJ2-1; 12 bases are a match to TRBD1. J lost 4 bases, V lost 4 bases, and 2 bases had no gene match. Germline lookup yields CDR1 SGHDN and CDR2 FVKESK. The CDR3 is 15 amino acids. The DNA of the CDR3 is TGTGCCAGCAGCCGGGACAGGGGGCGATACAATGAGCAGTTCTTC. This gives the protein CASSRDRGRYNEQFF.

Only one count was recorded for this clone. V is TRBV12-5 and J is TRBJ2-2; the match to TRBD1 covers 7 bases. The V and J ends lost 3 bases and 6 bases, in that order; junction bases with no gene match: 4. Germline values: CDR1 LGHNT, CDR2 FRNRAP. The CDR3 runs to 14 residues. CDR3 coding DNA: TGTGCTAGTGGTTTAGTACAGGGGTCCGGGGAGCTGTTTTTT. Its protein is CASGLVQGSGELFF.

The chain joins TRBV12-3 or TRBV12-4 to TRBJ2-3, with D uncertain. This CDR3 has 13 amino acids. The V and J ends lost 2 bases and 6 bases respectively, with 9 bases between them. The CDR3 reads CASSLFSPDTQYF. The CDR3 region has the DNA TGTGCCAGCAGTTTATTCTCCCCTGATACGCAGTATTTT.

V usage is TRBV9 and J usage is TRBJ1-2; D remains unclear. Trimming cost V 3 bases and J 5 bases, with 8 bases left between them. Germline CDR1 SGDLS, CDR2 YYNGEE. This CDR3 region has 12 residues. The CDR3 loop is CASSGDLYGYTF. The CDR3 DNA is TGTGCCAGCAGCGGAGACTTATATGGCTACACCTTC.

This clone was observed many times. This sequence joins TRBV11-2 and TRBJ1-1; D is uncertain. CDR3 size: 16 residues. V was pared by 0 bases and J by 5 bases, with 16 bases between. Germline V gene data show CDR1 as SGHAT and CDR2 as FQNNGV. CDR3: CASSLDGRVPVTEAFF. In DNA, the CDR3 is TGTGCCAGCAGCTTAGACGGGCGGGTCCCGGTAACTGAAGCTTTCTTT.

This chain joins TRBV19 and TRBJ2-3, with 7 bases identical to TRBD2. After removal of 4 bases from V and 2 bases from J, the junction contained 12 bases not matched to a gene. The CDR3 consists of 17 residues. CDR1 and CDR2 (germline): LNHDA, SQIVND (reference sequence). The CDR3: CASSKGNRRGITDTQYF. CDR3 DNA sequence: TGTGCCAGTAGTAAGGGGAATCGGCGGGGGATCACAGATACGCAGTATTTT. Full variable domain (remainder filled in from reference TRBV19 and TRBJ2-3): DGGITQSPKYLFRKEGQNVTLSCEQNLNHDAMYWYRQDPGQGLRLIYYSQIVNDFQKGDIAEGYSVSREKKESFPLTVTSAQKNPTAFYLCASSKGNRRGITDTQYFGPGTRLTVL.

The chain couples TRBV3-1 (or the pseudogene TRBV3-2) to TRBJ1-5; D gene unclear. CDR3 length: 16 amino acids. The V end was cut by 1 base, the J end by 3 bases, with 13 bases between. The germline CDR1 and CDR2 sequences are LGHDT and YNNKEL (reference sequence). The CDR3 DNA reads TGTGCCAGCAGCCAAGGCTTTGGGCCTCTCAATCAGCCCCAGCATTTT. Its protein product is CASSQGFGPLNQPQHF.

The chain combines TRBV4-1 with TRBJ2-6; 12 positions agree with TRBD2. Trimming removed 3 bases from V and 3 bases from J; junction bases left unmatched: 6. This CDR3 is built from 18 residues. Germline assignment: CDR1 MGHRA and CDR2 YSYEKL. The DNA for the CDR3 is TGCGCCAGCAGCCAGGGCGGACTAGCGGGGTTTGGGGCCAACGTCCTGACTTTC. Its protein is CASSQGGLAGFGANVLTF.

The V gene is TRBV24-1, the J gene TRBJ2-1; 12 bases are a match to TRBD2. Germline-derived CDR1 and CDR2 are KGHDR and SFDVKD. Unmatched junction bases numbered 4, after V lost 1 base and J lost 10 bases. CDR3 size: 15 residues. The CDR3 bases are TGTGCCACCAGTGATTTCAGACTAGCGGGGGAAGAGCAGTTCTTC. Protein: CATSDFRLAGEEQFF.

V is TRBV3-1 (or the pseudogene TRBV3-2) and J is TRBJ1-5; 8 bases are a match to TRBD1. From germline, CDR1 is LGHDT and CDR2 YNNKEL (reference sequence). V lost 4 bases to trimming and J lost 5 bases; unmatched junction nucleotides: 1. This CDR3 contains 13 residues. CDR3 bases: TGTGCCAGCAGCCCGACAGGGGATCAGCCCCAGCATTTT. As protein: CASSPTGDQPQHF.

The table lists this clone with a count of one. V and J are TRBV27 and TRBJ1-2; 7 bases map to TRBD1. J lost 2 bases, V lost 4 bases, and 4 bases had no gene match. The length of the CDR3 is 14 residues. Germline lookup yields CDR1 MNHEY and CDR2 SMNVEV (reference sequence). The CDR3 coding sequence is TGTGCCAGCAGTTCGTTGACAGGGAACTATGGCTACACCTTC. It encodes CASSSLTGNYGYTF.

This clone is a singleton in its sample. The V gene is TRBV5-1, the J gene TRBJ1-1; D is perhaps TRBD1 (6 bases). The germline CDR1 and CDR2 sequences are SGHRS and YFSETQ. The length of the CDR3 is 15 residues. Trimming cost V 4 bases and J 2 bases, with 15 bases left between them. CDR3 sequence (DNA): TGCGCCAGCAGCCCCAGGGGCGAAGGCAACACTGAAGCTTTCTTT. This gives the protein CASSPRGEGNTEAFF. Looking up the rest from reference TRBV5-1 and TRBJ1-1 gives the full variable domain: KAGVTQTPRYLIKTRGQQVTLSCSPISGHRSVSWYQQTPGQGLQFLFEYFSETQRNKGNFPGRFSGRQFSNSRSEMNVSTLELGDSALYLCASSPRGEGNTEAFFGQGTRLTVV.

The chain uses TRBV12-3 or TRBV12-4 and TRBJ1-2; D is unclear. V lost 3 bases and J 3 bases, leaving 5 bases between the germline ends. This CDR3 contains 12 residues. The CDR3 spells CASSFRDYGYTF. CDR3 bases: TGTGCCAGCAGTTTTCGGGACTATGGCTACACCTTC.

This clone was recorded a few times. Mismatch with germline at one junction end may stem from a read error. The chain links TRBV6-2 or TRBV6-3 to TRBJ2-7; 7 positions match TRBD2. The V gene's germline CDR1 is MNHEY and CDR2 SVGEGT. The length of the CDR3 is 12 residues. The CDR3 sequence is CASSSGTTREHF. Written as DNA, the CDR3 is TGTGCCAGCAGTAGTGGGACTACCAGGGAACACTTC.

This clone was seen only a few times. This CDR3 reads CASSIAGTGELFF. The CDR3 DNA sequence: TGTGCCAGTAGTATAGCGGGCACCGGGGAGCTGTTTTTT. This chain uses TRBV19 with TRBJ2-2; D is ambiguous. CDR1 is LNHDA, CDR2 SQIVND, per germline (reference sequence). There are 13 residues in the CDR3. Trimming shortened V by 1 base and J by 4 bases, and 4 bases separated the two germline ends.

This clone was observed a handful of times. The V gene is TRBV5-1, the J gene TRBJ1-2, with 12 bases identical to TRBD1. J was trimmed by 0 bases and V by 0 bases; bases with no gene match: 9. This CDR3 region has 19 residues. Looked up from germline, CDR1 is SGHRS and CDR2 is YFSETQ. CDR3 nucleotides: TGCGCCAGCAGCTTGGTTACCGGGACAGGGGGCCCTACTAACTATGGCTACACCTTC. It yields the protein CASSLVTGTGGPTNYGYTF. The full variable domain, with the rest looked up from reference TRBV5-1 and TRBJ1-2, is KAGVTQTPRYLIKTRGQQVTLSCSPISGHRSVSWYQQTPGQGLQFLFEYFSETQRNKGNFPGRFSGRQFSNSRSEMNVSTLELGDSALYLCASSLVTGTGGPTNYGYTFGSGTRLTVV.

The rearrangement links TRBV30 to TRBJ2-1; D remains ambiguous. The CDR3 is 13 residues long. CDR1 and CDR2 (germline): GTSNPN, SVGIG (reference sequence). V lost 0 bases, J lost 4 bases, and 7 bases lay in between. The CDR3 DNA sequence: TGTGCCTGGAGTGTTCTCCTTTACAATGAGCAGTTCTTC. This codes for CAWSVLLYNEQFF.